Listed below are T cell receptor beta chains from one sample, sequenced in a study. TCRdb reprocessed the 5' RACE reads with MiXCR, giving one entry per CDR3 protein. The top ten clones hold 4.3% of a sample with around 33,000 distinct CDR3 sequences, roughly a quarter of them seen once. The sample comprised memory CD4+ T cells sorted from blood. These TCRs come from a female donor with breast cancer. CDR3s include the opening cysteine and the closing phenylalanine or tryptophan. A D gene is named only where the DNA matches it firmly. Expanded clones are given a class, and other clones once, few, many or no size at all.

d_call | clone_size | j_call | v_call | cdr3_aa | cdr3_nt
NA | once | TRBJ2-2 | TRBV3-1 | CAGSQLGPNTGEPFF | TGTGCCGGCAGCCAACTAGGCCCGAACACCGGGGAGCCGTTTTTT
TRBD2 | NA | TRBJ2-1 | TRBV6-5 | CASGPVLAGGSNEQLF | TGTGCCAGCGGTCCCGTCTTAGCGGGGGGGTCCAATGAGCAGCTCTTC
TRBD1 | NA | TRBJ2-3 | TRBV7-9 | CASSNPPGQGTDTQYF | TGTGCCAGCAGCAACCCACCGGGACAGGGCACAGATACGCAGTATTTT
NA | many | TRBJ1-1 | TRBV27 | CASWGGGRTEAFF | TGTGCCAGCTGGGGAGGGGGGCGTACTGAAGCTTTCTTT
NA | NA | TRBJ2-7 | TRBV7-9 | CASSLGAPYRGRMSYEQYF | TGTGCCAGCAGCTTAGGGGCCCCTTATAGGGGAAGGATGTCCTACGAGCAGTACTTC
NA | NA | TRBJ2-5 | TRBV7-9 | CASSLLLGGLTQYF | TGTGCCAGCAGCTTACTCCTCGGGGGTCTGACCCAGTACTTC
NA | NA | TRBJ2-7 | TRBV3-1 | CASSQLSSYEQYF | TGTGCCAGCAGCCAGCTCTCCTCCTACGAGCAGTACTTC
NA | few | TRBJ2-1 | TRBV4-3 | CASSEDSVSYNEQFF | TGCGCCAGCAGCGAAGATTCGGTATCCTACAATGAGCAGTTCTTC
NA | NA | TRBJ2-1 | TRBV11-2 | CASSSPTQDRANEQFF | TGTGCCAGCAGTTCTCCTACTCAGGACCGGGCCAATGAGCAGTTCTTC
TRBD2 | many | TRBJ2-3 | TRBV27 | CASRALAGADTDTQYF | TGTGCCAGCAGGGCCCTAGCGGGAGCCGACACAGATACGCAGTATTTT
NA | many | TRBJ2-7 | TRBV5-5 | CASSHRTGDYEQYF | TGTGCCAGCAGCCATAGGACGGGAGACTACGAGCAGTACTTC
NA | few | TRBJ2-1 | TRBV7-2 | CASSLDSDMKYNEQFF | TGTGCCAGCAGCTTAGATTCAGACATGAAATACAATGAGCAGTTCTTC
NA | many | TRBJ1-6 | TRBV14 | CASSGYNSPLHF | TGTGCCAGCAGTGGCTATAATTCACCCCTCCACTTT
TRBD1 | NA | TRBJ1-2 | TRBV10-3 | CAISRAGQATLNYGYTF | TGTGCCATCAGCCGAGCTGGACAGGCAACCCTCAACTATGGCTACACCTTC